A selection of T cell receptor beta chains follows, all from one sample in a study of PD-1 and CTLA-4 blockade in melanoma. Produced via immunoSEQ multiplex PCR; TCRdb's table is partial and in-frame only. The sample contains approximately 17,000 clones, roughly 73% of which appear only once. This specimen consisted of CD8+ T cells from peripheral blood, obtained before anti-PD-1 treatment. The source is a human donor with melanoma. CDR3s include the opening cysteine and the closing phenylalanine or tryptophan. Fields, in order: clone size, D gene, J gene, V gene, CDR3 DNA, CDR3 protein. D genes are given only for firm matches. The size of a clone is reported for some rows only, either as once, few or many, or as a class for expanded clones.

abundance: once
d_gene: .
j_gene: TRBJ1-4
v_gene: TRBV2
CDR3nt: TGTGCCAGCGTCCCGGATGCAACTAATGAAAAACTGTTTTTT
CDR3aa: CASVPDATNEKLFF

abundance: .
d_gene: .
j_gene: TRBJ1-3
v_gene: TRBV7-8
CDR3nt: TGTGCCAGCAGCTTTGTGGGAAGGACGGCCTCTGGAAACACCATATATTTT
CDR3aa: CASSFVGRTASGNTIYF

abundance: .
d_gene: TRBD2
j_gene: TRBJ2-7
v_gene: TRBV4-1
CDR3nt: TGCGCCAGCAGCCTCGGACTAGCGGCTTCCTACGAGCAGTACTTC
CDR3aa: CASSLGLAASYEQYF

abundance: .
d_gene: .
j_gene: TRBJ2-3
v_gene: TRBV10-3
CDR3nt: TGTGCCATCAGTGAGTCGGTTGAGGGTATGAAACGGGGCTACACAGATACGCAGTATTTT
CDR3aa: CAISESVEGMKRGYTDTQYF

abundance: .
d_gene: .
j_gene: TRBJ1-3
v_gene: TRBV20-1
CDR3nt: TGCAGTGCTAGTCATCATGGGCCTGGAAACACCATATATTTT
CDR3aa: CSASHHGPGNTIYF

abundance: .
d_gene: .
j_gene: TRBJ2-7
v_gene: TRBV27
CDR3nt: TGTGCCAGCAGTCGCGCCCCCTACGAGCAGTACTTC
CDR3aa: CASSRAPYEQYF

abundance: few
d_gene: TRBD1
j_gene: TRBJ2-1
v_gene: TRBV30
CDR3nt: TGTGCCTTAGGGGGCTCCCAAGGGGGCAATGAGCAGTTCTTC
CDR3aa: CALGGSQGGNEQFF

abundance: few
d_gene: TRBD1
j_gene: TRBJ1-4
v_gene: TRBV5-4
CDR3nt: TGTGCCAGCAGCTCCGAGGGACAGGTTAATGAAAAACTGTTTTTT
CDR3aa: CASSSEGQVNEKLFF

abundance: .
d_gene: TRBD1
j_gene: TRBJ2-7
v_gene: TRBV2
CDR3nt: TGTGCCAGCAGAACAGACAGGGGATTAGGGGAGCAGTACTTC
CDR3aa: CASRTDRGLGEQYF

abundance: medium-sized
d_gene: .
j_gene: TRBJ2-6
v_gene: TRBV7-9
CDR3nt: TGTGCCAGCAGCCCTCCCGGTGCCTCTGGGGCCAACGTCCTGACTTTC
CDR3aa: CASSPPGASGANVLTF

abundance: .
d_gene: TRBD1
j_gene: TRBJ1-1
v_gene: TRBV3-1/TRBV3-2
CDR3nt: TGTGCCAGCAGCCAAGATATGAGGGACAGGGGCTCTGAAGCTTTCTTT
CDR3aa: CASSQDMRDRGSEAFF

abundance: .
d_gene: TRBD1
j_gene: TRBJ1-1
v_gene: TRBV7-9
CDR3nt: TGTGCCAGCAGCGCCGCCGGGACAGGGGACACTGAAGCTTTCTTT
CDR3aa: CASSAAGTGDTEAFF

abundance: .
d_gene: .
j_gene: TRBJ1-1
v_gene: TRBV7-9
CDR3nt: TGTGCCAGCAGCTTAGGGGTCGGACAGTACACTGAAGCTTTCTTT
CDR3aa: CASSLGVGQYTEAFF

abundance: .
d_gene: .
j_gene: TRBJ2-1
v_gene: TRBV7-6
CDR3nt: TGTGCCAGCGGTTCCACCGGGGGGCGATCCTACAATGAGCAGTTCTTC
CDR3aa: CASGSTGGRSYNEQFF

abundance: .
d_gene: .
j_gene: TRBJ1-4
v_gene: TRBV30
CDR3nt: TGTGCCTGGAGTTTATTAGGACAAAAACTGTTTTTT
CDR3aa: CAWSLLGQKLFF

abundance: .
d_gene: .
j_gene: TRBJ2-7
v_gene: TRBV7-6
CDR3nt: TGTGCCAGCAGCTTAGAGGTCGGGACATCCTACGAGCAGTACTTC
CDR3aa: CASSLEVGTSYEQYF

abundance: .
d_gene: .
j_gene: TRBJ1-2
v_gene: TRBV9
CDR3nt: TGTGCCAGCAGCGCCCCCCTAGAAGCGGAGGGCTACACCTTC
CDR3aa: CASSAPLEAEGYTF

abundance: .
d_gene: .
j_gene: TRBJ1-2
v_gene: TRBV24-1
CDR3nt: TGTGCCACCAGTGACAGCTATGGCTACACCTTC
CDR3aa: CATSDSYGYTF

abundance: .
d_gene: .
j_gene: TRBJ1-1
v_gene: TRBV6-5
CDR3nt: TGTGCCAGCAGTTACAGCGAAGATTTGAACACTGAAGCTTTCTTT
CDR3aa: CASSYSEDLNTEAFF

abundance: .
d_gene: .
j_gene: TRBJ2-1
v_gene: TRBV6-5
CDR3nt: TGTGCCAGCAGTTACTCGGACAGCTACAATGAGCAGTTCTTC
CDR3aa: CASSYSDSYNEQFF

abundance: few
d_gene: .
j_gene: TRBJ2-7
v_gene: TRBV19
CDR3nt: TGTGCCAGTACCCCAACCCTGGGACTTACCTACGAGCAGTACTTC
CDR3aa: CASTPTLGLTYEQYF

abundance: .
d_gene: .
j_gene: TRBJ1-2
v_gene: TRBV27
CDR3nt: TGTGCCAGCAGTTCACTCTTAAATACAGGGAACTATGGCTACACCTTC
CDR3aa: CASSSLLNTGNYGYTF

abundance: .
d_gene: .
j_gene: TRBJ2-3
v_gene: TRBV11-3
CDR3nt: TGTGCCAGCAGCTTAATAGATACGCAGTATTTT
CDR3aa: CASSLIDTQYF

abundance: .
d_gene: .
j_gene: TRBJ2-1
v_gene: TRBV7-9
CDR3nt: TGTGCCAGCAGCTTGGGCGGAGGATACAATGAGCAGTTCTTC
CDR3aa: CASSLGGGYNEQFF

abundance: .
d_gene: .
j_gene: TRBJ1-1
v_gene: TRBV6-5
CDR3nt: TGTGCCAGCAGTTACACCCTCACGGGGGCTGAAGCTTTCTTT
CDR3aa: CASSYTLTGAEAFF

abundance: .
d_gene: TRBD1
j_gene: TRBJ2-7
v_gene: TRBV11-2
CDR3nt: TGTGCCAGCAGCGGGGACAGCTCCTACGAGCAGTACTTC
CDR3aa: CASSGDSSYEQYF

abundance: .
d_gene: .
j_gene: TRBJ2-7
v_gene: TRBV11-2
CDR3nt: TGTGCCAGCAGCTTAGCATTTGCAAGCTCCTACGAGCAGTACTTC
CDR3aa: CASSLAFASSYEQYF

abundance: .
d_gene: .
j_gene: TRBJ2-1
v_gene: TRBV5-6
CDR3nt: TGTGCCAGCAGCTTGGAGGTGGGAGAAGGAGAGCAGTTCTTC
CDR3aa: CASSLEVGEGEQFF

abundance: .
d_gene: TRBD1
j_gene: TRBJ1-1
v_gene: TRBV4-1
CDR3nt: TGCGCCAGCAGCCAAATTAAGGGACAGACCACTGAAGCTTTCTTT
CDR3aa: CASSQIKGQTTEAFF

abundance: .
d_gene: .
j_gene: TRBJ2-7
v_gene: TRBV10-3
CDR3nt: TGTGCCATCAGTGAGACAGGGTTTGTATACGAGCAGTACTTC
CDR3aa: CAISETGFVYEQYF

abundance: .
d_gene: .
j_gene: TRBJ2-3
v_gene: TRBV19
CDR3nt: TGTGCCAGTACCAATGGGGGGGCCCGCACAGATACGCAGTATTTT
CDR3aa: CASTNGGARTDTQYF

abundance: .
d_gene: .
j_gene: TRBJ2-7
v_gene: TRBV24-1
CDR3nt: TGTGCCACCAGTGATTTAGGCCACGAGCAGTACTTC
CDR3aa: CATSDLGHEQYF

abundance: medium-sized
d_gene: TRBD1
j_gene: TRBJ1-5
v_gene: TRBV4-1
CDR3nt: TGCGCCAGCAGCCAACTACCCGGGACAGTTAATCAGCCCCAGCATTTT
CDR3aa: CASSQLPGTVNQPQHF

abundance: .
d_gene: TRBD1
j_gene: TRBJ2-7
v_gene: TRBV2
CDR3nt: TGTGCCAGCAGTGAAAGGGTGGACAGGGTGATCTACGAGCAGTACTTC
CDR3aa: CASSERVDRVIYEQYF

abundance: .
d_gene: .
j_gene: TRBJ2-2
v_gene: TRBV10-3
CDR3nt: TGTGCCATGCGGCCAGGGTTCTTTTTTGGTGGCGGGGAGCTGTTTTTT
CDR3aa: CAMRPGFFFGGGELFF

abundance: .
d_gene: TRBD1
j_gene: TRBJ2-1
v_gene: TRBV9
CDR3nt: TGTGCCAGCAGCGGAGGACAGGGAGAAATCGATGAGCAGTTCTTC
CDR3aa: CASSGGQGEIDEQFF

abundance: .
d_gene: TRBD1
j_gene: TRBJ2-7
v_gene: TRBV11-2
CDR3nt: TGTGCCAGCAGCACAGGACAGGGCTACGAGCAGTACTTC
CDR3aa: CASSTGQGYEQYF

abundance: medium-sized
d_gene: .
j_gene: TRBJ1-2
v_gene: TRBV28
CDR3nt: TGTGCCAGCAGTTTCCGAAGGTTGGGTTATGGCTACACCTTC
CDR3aa: CASSFRRLGYGYTF

abundance: .
d_gene: .
j_gene: TRBJ2-1
v_gene: TRBV11-2
CDR3nt: TGTGCCAGCAGCCACGTAGGGGACAAGAGGTTCTTC
CDR3aa: CASSHVGDKRFF

abundance: .
d_gene: .
j_gene: TRBJ2-7
v_gene: TRBV28
CDR3nt: TGTGCCAGCAGTTATAGGGCCAGAAAATACGAGCAGTACTTC
CDR3aa: CASSYRARKYEQYF

abundance: .
d_gene: .
j_gene: TRBJ1-1
v_gene: TRBV12-5
CDR3nt: TGTGCTAGTGGTTTGGTACCCTTTGACAGTATGAACACTGAAGCTTTCTTT
CDR3aa: CASGLVPFDSMNTEAFF

abundance: .
d_gene: .
j_gene: TRBJ1-5
v_gene: TRBV25-1
CDR3nt: TGTGCCAGCAGTGGAAGAGGCAATCAGCCCCAGCATTTT
CDR3aa: CASSGRGNQPQHF

abundance: .
d_gene: .
j_gene: TRBJ2-5
v_gene: TRBV4-2
CDR3nt: TGTGCCAGCAGCCAAGAGGGTCGGGCGAGGATTTCAATCGAGACCCAGTACTTC
CDR3aa: CASSQEGRARISIETQYF

abundance: medium-sized
d_gene: TRBD1
j_gene: TRBJ1-3
v_gene: TRBV7-9
CDR3nt: TGTGCCAGCAGACCCCAACATTCAGGGGGCTTTGGAAACACCATATATTTT
CDR3aa: CASRPQHSGGFGNTIYF

abundance: .
d_gene: TRBD1
j_gene: TRBJ2-1
v_gene: TRBV2
CDR3nt: TGTGCCAGCAGTGAAGGGGACAGGCAGTCCCATTACAATGAGCAGTTCTTC
CDR3aa: CASSEGDRQSHYNEQFF

abundance: once
d_gene: .
j_gene: TRBJ2-7
v_gene: TRBV7-2
CDR3nt: TGTGCCAGCAGCCCCCCGGGACGAAACCCCTACGAGCAGTACTTC
CDR3aa: CASSPPGRNPYEQYF

abundance: medium-sized
d_gene: .
j_gene: TRBJ1-2
v_gene: TRBV7-8
CDR3nt: TGTGCCAGCAGCTTACGCCGGGGAGGCGATGGCTACACCTTC
CDR3aa: CASSLRRGGDGYTF

abundance: .
d_gene: TRBD1
j_gene: TRBJ2-7
v_gene: TRBV2
CDR3nt: TGTGCCAGCAGTGAAAGGGACAGGGTCCCCTACGAGCAGTACTTC
CDR3aa: CASSERDRVPYEQYF

abundance: .
d_gene: .
j_gene: TRBJ2-1
v_gene: TRBV27
CDR3nt: TGTGCCAGCAGTCTATTACCCCAGGGAAATGAGCAGTTCTTC
CDR3aa: CASSLLPQGNEQFF

abundance: few
d_gene: .
j_gene: TRBJ2-7
v_gene: TRBV27
CDR3nt: TGTGCCAGCAGTTTATTGGGGCAGGGGTACGAGCAGTACTTC
CDR3aa: CASSLLGQGYEQYF

abundance: .
d_gene: .
j_gene: TRBJ2-5
v_gene: TRBV19
CDR3nt: TGTGCCAGTAGTATGGGCGAAGAGACCCAGTACTTC
CDR3aa: CASSMGEETQYF

abundance: once
d_gene: .
j_gene: TRBJ2-1
v_gene: TRBV19
CDR3nt: TGTGCCAGTAATCTGGATTTTTCCTACAATGAGCAGTTCTTC
CDR3aa: CASNLDFSYNEQFF

abundance: .
d_gene: .
j_gene: TRBJ1-1
v_gene: TRBV5-4
CDR3nt: TGTGCCAGCAGCTTGGTACTCGAAACGGTGAGGAACACTGAAGCTTTCTTT
CDR3aa: CASSLVLETVRNTEAFF

abundance: .
d_gene: .
j_gene: TRBJ1-1
v_gene: TRBV12-3/TRBV12-4
CDR3nt: TGTGCCAGCAGTTTCGGTGCGGTGACTGAAGCTTTCTTT
CDR3aa: CASSFGAVTEAFF

abundance: few
d_gene: .
j_gene: TRBJ1-5
v_gene: TRBV2
CDR3nt: TGTGCCAGCAGTGAAGTCCAGGGCCGTCAGCCCCAGCATTTT
CDR3aa: CASSEVQGRQPQHF

abundance: .
d_gene: .
j_gene: TRBJ1-3
v_gene: TRBV4-1
CDR3nt: TGCGCCAGCAGCTCACAGCCCCCCAGTACTGGAAACACCATATATTTT
CDR3aa: CASSSQPPSTGNTIYF

abundance: .
d_gene: TRBD1
j_gene: TRBJ2-1
v_gene: TRBV2
CDR3nt: TGTGCCAGCAGTGGTCCAGGGGGCTACAATGAGCAGTTCTTC
CDR3aa: CASSGPGGYNEQFF

abundance: .
d_gene: .
j_gene: TRBJ2-5
v_gene: TRBV27
CDR3nt: TGTGCCAGCAGACCGACACCCCCAGGAAAGACCCAGTACTTC
CDR3aa: CASRPTPPGKTQYF

abundance: .
d_gene: TRBD1
j_gene: TRBJ1-2
v_gene: TRBV15
CDR3nt: TGTGCCACCAGCAGACCCCCCGGGGACAGGGGTAACTATGGCTACACCTTC
CDR3aa: CATSRPPGDRGNYGYTF

abundance: .
d_gene: .
j_gene: TRBJ1-1
v_gene: TRBV27
CDR3nt: TGTGCCAGCTACCGGGACCGCAATGAAGCTTTCTTT
CDR3aa: CASYRDRNEAFF